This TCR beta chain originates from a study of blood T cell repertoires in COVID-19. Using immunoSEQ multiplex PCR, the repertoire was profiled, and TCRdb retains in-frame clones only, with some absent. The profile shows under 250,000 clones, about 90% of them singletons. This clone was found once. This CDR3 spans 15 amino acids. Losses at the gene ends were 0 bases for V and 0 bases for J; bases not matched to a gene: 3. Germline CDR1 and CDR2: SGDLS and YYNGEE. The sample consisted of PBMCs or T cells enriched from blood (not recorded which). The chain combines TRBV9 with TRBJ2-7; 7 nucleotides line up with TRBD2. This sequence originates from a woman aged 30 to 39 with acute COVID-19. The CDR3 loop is CASSVGSSGSYEQYF. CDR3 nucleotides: TGTGCCAGCAGCGTAGGGTCTAGCGGCTCCTACGAGCAGTACTTC.